This T cell receptor beta chain was sequenced for a study of T-cell reconstitution after alpha-beta-depleted transplantation in children (dated by TCRdb to the mid-2010s). At the level of the whole study: Using TCR repertoire profiling, the study quantitatively followed how T-cell immune reconstitution unfolded in children after TCRalphabeta/CD19-depleted allogeneic hematopoietic cell transplantation. What the authors observed across the whole study: Over subsequent months, a decline in hyperexpanded clone frequencies was noted, and after one year, T-cell counts and TCRbeta diversity were mostly ascribed to newly produced T cells. In some patients, the high TCRbeta diversity seen at day 60 was put down to recipient T cells and intrathymic progenitors that had survived conditioning. About two months after transplant, the apparently early recovery of alphabetaT-cell counts reportedly depended on just several hundred clones that had expanded rapidly and came from non-depleted graft cells.

This clonotype was observed a handful of times. Its antigen remains unidentified. No base quality information exists; no much larger clone differs at one position. The library came from PCR. Sequenced on an Illumina HiSeq 2500. Molecular barcoding was employed in the preparation of TCR libraries, with unique molecular identifiers being used to normalize TCRbeta repertoire quantification. Using fastp at Q25 and MiXCR, TCRdb reprocessed the public reads and kept productive beta chains. A single entry per CDR3 protein holds the most common genes and DNA from its merged rows. The sample data list 500,000 to 600,000 distinct CDR3 sequences, and around 27% of these were observed just once. Less than 40% of the sample lies in the top ten. The treatment or condition label here, explained by the study, means: allogeneic hematopoietic cell transplantation with graft depleted of TCRalphabeta T cells and CD19 B cells. Transplant recipients were children who received TCRalphabeta/CD19-depleted allogeneic hematopoietic cell grafts.

The receptor comes from a boy under two years old with Wiskott-Aldrich syndrome, due to receive a stem cell transplant. This sample comprised PBMCs, obtained before TCRalphabeta/CD19-depleted stem cell transplant.

The CDR3 here reads CASTPRGTANSPLHF. The nucleotide sequence is TGTGCCAGCACTCCCCGGGGGACAGCCAATTCACCCCTCCACTTT. This chain joins TRBV27 to TRBJ1-6, with TRBD1 matching 7 junction bases. The germline V gene (reference sequence) specifies MNHEY as CDR1 and SMNVEV as CDR2. The CDR3 sequence holds 15 residues, the cysteine and phenylalanine included. Of all the DNA, just the CDR3 is kept, 45 bases in frame from base 1. Clipping removes 7 bases from V and 7 bases from J, with 10 as the unmatched junction base count.